The source of this TCR beta chain is a study of cytomegalovirus exposure and HLA in healthy donors. The CDR3 is made up of 18 amino acids. Trimming removed 3 bases from V and 2 bases from J; junction bases left unmatched: 10. The germline V gene has CDR1 MDHEN and CDR2 SYDVKM. Primers for the PCR totalled 60 Vbeta and 13 Jbeta. Profiling relied on immunoSEQ multiplex PCR, and the TCRdb table lists in-frame clones only, not all of them. The sample has more than 110,000 clones, 60% to 80% seen once; the top ten hold roughly 4.7%. This receptor was obtained from a male donor in good health and CMV-seronegative. Material: PBMCs. The rearrangement joins TRBV28 to TRBJ1-2; 12 positions match TRBD1. The CDR3 region has the DNA TGTGCCAGCAGTTTCGAGGGGACAGGGGGCGTCAGAAACTATGGCTACACCTTC. Its translation: CASSFEGTGGVRNYGYTF.